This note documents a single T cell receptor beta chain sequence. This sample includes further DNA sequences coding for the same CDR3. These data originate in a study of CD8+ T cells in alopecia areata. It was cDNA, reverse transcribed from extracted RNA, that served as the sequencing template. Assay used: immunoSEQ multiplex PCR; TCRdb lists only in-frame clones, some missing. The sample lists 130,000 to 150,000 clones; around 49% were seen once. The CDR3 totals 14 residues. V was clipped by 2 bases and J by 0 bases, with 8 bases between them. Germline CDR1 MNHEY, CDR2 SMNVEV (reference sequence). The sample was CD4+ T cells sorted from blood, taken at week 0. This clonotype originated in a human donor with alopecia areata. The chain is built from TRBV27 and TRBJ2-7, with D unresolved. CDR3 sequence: CASSLTALSYEQYF. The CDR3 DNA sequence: TGTGCCAGCAGTTTAACGGCTCTCTCCTACGAGCAGTACTTC.